One sample yielded the 9 T cell receptor beta chains listed below, sequenced in a study of T-cell reconstitution after alpha-beta-depleted transplantation in children. This sample's TCRbeta library carried unique molecular identifier barcodes. TCRdb reprocessed the PCR reads with MiXCR, giving one entry per CDR3 protein. Among 240,000 or so distinct CDR3 sequences listed, 12% were seen once. This specimen was PBMCs from the stem cell graft donor, taken from the stem cell graft. The receptors stem from a human donor who donated a stem cell graft to a child with acute lymphoblastic leukemia.

On this clonotype: Being one base from a much bigger clone, this may be a read error. This chain connects TRBV28 to TRBJ2-5; 8 nucleotides agree with TRBD2. CDR1 is MDHEN, CDR2 SYDVKM, per germline. The CDR3 sequence is 16 residues long. Here the CDR3 DNA reads TGTGCCAGCAGTTTCCTGTCGGGGGGGCGTCAAGCGACCCAGTACTTC. This sequence encodes CASSFLSGGRQATQYF.

This clonotype was recorded many times. This sequence joins TRBV20-1 and TRBJ2-7; 10 nucleotides match TRBD2. Per the germline V gene, CDR1 is DFQATT and CDR2 is SNEGSKA (reference sequence). V lost 5 bases, J lost 5 bases, and 6 bases stayed unmatched. The CDR3 extends over 13 amino acids. Written as DNA, the CDR3 is TGCAGTGCTGAAGCGGGAGGGGGAGACGAGCAGTACTTC. It is translated as CSAEAGGGDEQYF.

Many counts were recorded for this clonotype. The chain has TRBV7-9 and TRBJ1-6; the D gene is possibly TRBD1 (5 bases). Trimming pared 2 bases from V and 0 bases from J, leaving 8 bases between. Germline CDR1 reads SEHNR; CDR2 reads FQNEAQ (reference sequence). This CDR3 region has 16 residues. CDR3 nucleotides: TGTGCCAGCAGCTTAAGAGGGGTCTCCTATAATTCACCCCTCCACTTT. This translates into CASSLRGVSYNSPLHF.

This clonotype occurred many times. The J gene is TRBJ2-2, the V gene TRBV4-2; D is unresolved. This CDR3 has 18 amino acids. V gave up 4 bases and J gave up 5 bases, with 23 bases separating them. Germline loops: CDR1 LGHNA, CDR2 YNFKEQ. The CDR3 spells CASSPRSAWEFRTGELFF. CDR3 coding DNA: TGTGCCAGCAGCCCCAGGTCGGCGTGGGAATTTCGGACCGGGGAGCTGTTTTTT.

The table lists this clonotype with many counts. This chain links TRBV4-3 with TRBJ2-1, with D tentatively TRBD1 (5 bases). CDR1 LGHNA and CDR2 YSLEER come from the germline V gene. Between the trimmed V and J ends, which lost 0 bases and 6 bases, there was a span of 15 bases. The CDR3 has 16 residues. CDR3 protein: CASSQDGWFTGNEQFF. CDR3 sequence (DNA): TGCGCCAGCAGCCAAGATGGGTGGTTTACAGGCAATGAGCAGTTCTTC.

This clonotype was found many times. The chain is built from TRBV20-1 and TRBJ1-5; 10 nucleotides line up with TRBD1. The junction had 5 bases not matched to a gene; V was cut back by 5 bases and J by 4 bases. Germline V gene sequence: CDR1 DFQATT, CDR2 SNEGSKA (reference sequence). This CDR3 has 14 residues. This chain's CDR3 is CSARGQGTNQPQHF. Here the CDR3 DNA reads TGCAGTGCTCGGGGACAGGGGACTAATCAGCCCCAGCATTTT.

This clonotype was seen repeatedly, ten times or more. The chain recombines TRBV10-3 with TRBJ2-7; 9 nucleotides agree with TRBD1. Germline CDR1 and CDR2: ENHRY and SYGVKD. The CDR3 totals 15 residues. Trimming cost V 5 bases and J 2 bases; bases outside gene matches: 7. The CDR3 region has the DNA TGTGCCATCAGTAACGGACAGGGGATCCCCTACGAGCAGTACTTC. Translation gives CAISNGQGIPYEQYF.

This clonotype has at least ten counts. This sequence joins TRBV27 and TRBJ1-4, with a weak D call TRBD1 (5 bases). This CDR3 is built from 15 residues. Germline CDR1 MNHEY, CDR2 SMNVEV (reference sequence). Trimming removed 0 bases at V and 1 base at J, with 6 bases between. The CDR3 region is CASSLSGGTNEKLFF. The DNA of the CDR3 is TGTGCCAGCAGTTTATCGGGGGGAACTAATGAAAAACTGTTTTTT.

The chain has TRBV11-1 and TRBJ2-1, with 8 bases matching TRBD2. Trimming took 4 bases from V and 0 from J; bases not matched to a gene: 14. The CDR3 has 19 amino acids. CDR1 is SGHAT, CDR2 FQDESV, per germline (reference sequence). The CDR3: CASSSLRGTGGGSYNEQFF. CDR3 DNA: TGTGCCAGCAGCTCTTTAAGGGGGACCGGGGGGGGCTCCTACAATGAGCAGTTCTTC. The complete variable domain, with remaining parts taken from reference TRBV11-1 and TRBJ2-1, reads EAEVAQSPRYKITEKSQAVAFWCDPISGHATLYWYRQILGQGPELLVQFQDESVVDDSQLPKDRFSAERLKGVDSTLKIQPAELGDSAMYLCASSSLRGTGGGSYNEQFFGPGTRLTVL.